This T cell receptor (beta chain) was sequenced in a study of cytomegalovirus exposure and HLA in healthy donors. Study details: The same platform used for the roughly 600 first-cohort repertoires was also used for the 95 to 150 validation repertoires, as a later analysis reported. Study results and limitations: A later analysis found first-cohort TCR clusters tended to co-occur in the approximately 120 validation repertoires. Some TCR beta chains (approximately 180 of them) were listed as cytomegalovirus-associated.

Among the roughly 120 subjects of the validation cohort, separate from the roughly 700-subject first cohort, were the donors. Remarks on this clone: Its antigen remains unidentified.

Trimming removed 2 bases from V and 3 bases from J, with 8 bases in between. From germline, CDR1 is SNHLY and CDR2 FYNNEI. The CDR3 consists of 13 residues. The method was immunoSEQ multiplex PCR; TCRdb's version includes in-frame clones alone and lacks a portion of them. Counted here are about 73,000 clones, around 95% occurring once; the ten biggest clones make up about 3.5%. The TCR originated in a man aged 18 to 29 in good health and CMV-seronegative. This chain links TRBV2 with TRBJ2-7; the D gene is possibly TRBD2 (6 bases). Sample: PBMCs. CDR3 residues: CASSELGGYEQYF. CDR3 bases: TGTGCCAGCAGTGAATTGGGAGGCTACGAGCAGTACTTC.